One and the same sample provided the 5 T cell receptor beta chains below, sequenced in a study of CD8+ T cells in alopecia areata. Treatment denoted: oral pan-JAK inhibitor, 5-10 mg twice daily. RNA, once extracted, was reverse transcribed into cDNA for use as the sequencing template. Only in-frame clones appear in the TCRdb table, and some are missing; sequencing was by immunoSEQ multiplex PCR. Found here are 150,000 to 250,000 clones, approximately 60% of them singletons; the top ten hold 3% to 3.5%. The sample consisted of CD4+ T cells sorted from blood, taken at week 4, from a patient treated with tofacitinib. The receptor source for this set is a human donor with alopecia areata.

This clone turned up a few times. V and J are TRBV29-1 and TRBJ1-1; D is unresolved. This CDR3 is 13 amino acids long. Germline lookup yields CDR1 SQVTM and CDR2 ANQGSEA. Trimming removed 6 bases from V and 1 base from J, with 12 bases in between. CDR3 residues: CSVRRSENTEAFF. For the CDR3, the DNA is TGCAGCGTCCGGCGGTCCGAGAACACTGAAGCTTTCTTT.

The chain has TRBV30 and TRBJ2-1; TRBD1 matches 7 bases. This CDR3 has 14 residues. Germline lookup yields CDR1 GTSNPN and CDR2 SVGIG (reference sequence). J was trimmed by 2 bases and V by 2 bases; bases with no gene match: 3. This CDR3 reads CAWSRQGTYNEQFF. CDR3 DNA sequence: TGTGCCTGGAGTCGACAGGGAACCTACAATGAGCAGTTCTTC.

This clone has only a few counts. This sequence joins TRBV10-3 and TRBJ1-2; tentative D call: TRBD1 (5 bases). The V gene's germline CDR1 is ENHRY and CDR2 SYGVKD. Trimming stripped 7 bases from V and 6 bases from J, with 9 bases between. The CDR3 contains 11 residues. The CDR3, as DNA: TGTGCCATCACAGACAGAGATGGCTACACCTTC. As protein: CAITDRDGYTF.

V and J are TRBV11-2 and TRBJ2-3; TRBD2 might be the D (6 bases). V lost 0 bases, J lost 5 bases, and 12 bases lay in between. CDR1 and CDR2 (germline): SGHAT, FQNNGV. This CDR3 spans 15 amino acids. The CDR3 region is CASSLDSGGIDTQYF. DNA for the CDR3: TGTGCCAGCAGCTTAGATTCAGGCGGGATAGATACGCAGTATTTT.

The chain employs TRBV6-6 and TRBJ2-5; 7 nucleotides line up with TRBD2. The germline gives CDR1 MNHNY, CDR2 SVGAGI (reference sequence). The CDR3 is 13 amino acids. J lost 5 bases, V lost 11 bases, and 11 bases had no gene match. CDR3 nucleotides: TGTGCCGCTGAGCGGGGCGGCATGGAGACCCAGTACTTC. This encodes CAAERGGMETQYF.